The TCR beta chain under discussion was sequenced for a study of technical replicates of blood from a few donors (dated by TCRdb to about 2017). Turning to this clone: It has no known antigen specificity. Base qualities are missing; no much larger clone stands one base away.

Libraries were built with the immunoSEQ multiplex PCR assay. As stored in TCRdb, this immuneACCESS dataset retains in-frame rearrangements with V and J assigned. A fraction of the clones does not appear; measured against another copy, unresolved V genes explain less than half of the discrepancy, and the remainder lacks a known reason. This sample comprises about 16,000 clones, roughly 89% of them detected only once. The top ten clones comprise roughly 12% of the sample. Cut back by 1 base and 3 bases, the V and J ends lie 5 bases apart. From the cysteine up to the phenylalanine, the CDR3 has a length of 13 residues. The sequence is cut down to CDR3 DNA, 39 bases in frame from base 1. Looking up the germline V gene (reference sequence) yields CDR1 LNHDA and CDR2 SQIVND.

This chain joins TRBV19 to TRBJ2-3, with no confidently assigned D gene. Sequenced: PBMCs. The sequence came from a human donor in good health. DNA sequence: TGTGCCAGTAGTATAGGAGCAACAGATACGCAGTATTTT. Protein translation: CASSIGATDTQYF.